The 26 T cell receptor beta chains below all came from one sample that was sequenced in a study of blood T cell repertoires in COVID-19. Profiling relied on immunoSEQ multiplex PCR, and the TCRdb table lists in-frame clones only, not all of them. Of 470,000 or so clones listed, approximately 83% were seen once; the top ten hold 3.2%. The sequencing sample was made of peripheral blood. These receptors were taken from a human donor in a cohort sampled during active COVID-19.

The gene calls are TRBV5-1 and TRBJ1-2; possible D gene TRBD1, 5 bases. Germline loops: CDR1 SGHRS, CDR2 YFSETQ. V lost 1 base and J lost 6, with 7 bases in between. CDR3 length: 12 amino acids. The CDR3 sequence: CASSLQGNGYTF. The CDR3 bases are TGCGCCAGCAGCTTGCAGGGCAATGGCTACACCTTC.

The V and J genes are TRBV6-2 or TRBV6-3 and TRBJ2-1, with D maybe TRBD1 (5 bases). V was trimmed by 5 bases and J by 9 bases, leaving 26 bases between them. Germline-derived CDR1 and CDR2 are MNHEY and SVGEGT. The CDR3 sequence is 17 residues long. The DNA of the CDR3 is TGTGCCAGCAGTCCCTACGGACGGGCCCGTGAAAGGGGTGAGCAGTTCTTC. Its translation: CASSPYGRARERGEQFF.

J is TRBJ2-5 and V is TRBV19; 10 bases line up with TRBD1. This CDR3 region has 13 residues. Germline lookup yields CDR1 LNHDA and CDR2 SQIVND (reference sequence). The J segment lost 5 bases and the V segment lost 9 bases, leaving 6 bases of the junction unmatched. The CDR3 sequence is CASRDRGSETQYF. The CDR3, as DNA: TGTGCCAGCCGGGACAGGGGCTCGGAGACCCAGTACTTC.

This clone was seen a few times. The V and J genes are TRBV11-2 and TRBJ2-2; D gene unclear. The CDR3 has 14 residues. Trimming took 5 bases from V and 4 from J, leaving 11 bases between them. Per germline, CDR1 SGHAT and CDR2 FQNNGV. In DNA, the CDR3 is TGTGCCAGCAGCCCCGAGGTTCGCACCGGGGAGCTGTTTTTT. As protein: CASSPEVRTGELFF.

This chain links TRBV10-2 with TRBJ2-3; D might be TRBD2 (5 bases). The V and J ends lost 5 bases and 1 base respectively, with 16 bases between them. The CDR3 covers 16 residues. Germline CDR1 and CDR2: WSHSY and SAAADI. This chain's CDR3 is CASSLGLGSRTDTQYF. The CDR3 bases are TGCGCCAGCAGTTTGGGGTTGGGGAGCCGCACAGATACGCAGTATTTT.

Remarks on this clone: Relative to the germline gene, one junction end is altered; a read error may explain this. The chain has TRBV29-1 and TRBJ1-1; 7 positions agree with TRBD1. The CDR3 is 13 amino acids. The V gene's germline CDR1 is SQVTM and CDR2 ANQGSEA. CDR3 bases: TGCACCGTTGTGGGACAGTTTAACACTGAAGCTTTCTTT. Protein: CTVVGQFNTEAFF.

The CDR3 loop reads CASSGLAGGTDTQYF. The CDR3 coding sequence is TGTGCCAGCAGCGGACTAGCGGGAGGAACAGATACGCAGTATTTT. The V call is TRBV7-2, the J call TRBJ2-3; 14 positions agree with TRBD2. Germline CDR1 is SGHTA and CDR2 is FQGNSA. There are 15 residues in the CDR3. The J segment lost 3 bases and the V segment lost 5 bases, leaving 1 base of the junction unmatched.

The chain has TRBV19 and TRBJ1-2, with D hard to call. The CDR3 covers 13 residues. Germline lookup yields CDR1 LNHDA and CDR2 SQIVND (reference sequence). The ends were cut back, 4 bases at V and 0 bases at J, with 6 bases in the middle. This CDR3 reads CASSTTANYGYTF. In nucleotides, the CDR3 is TGTGCCAGTAGTACAACAGCTAACTATGGCTACACCTTC.

The V gene is TRBV7-2, the J gene TRBJ2-7; 8 nucleotides match TRBD2. V shed 4 bases, J shed 6 bases, and the junction held 8 bases outside the gene matches. The CDR3 sequence is 14 residues long. CDR1 is SGHTA, CDR2 FQGNSA, per germline. This CDR3 reads CASSSGLALGEQYF. In nucleotides, the CDR3 is TGTGCCAGCAGCTCCGGACTAGCACTCGGCGAGCAGTACTTC.

The chain employs TRBV9 and TRBJ2-3; no firm D call. Deletions cut 0 bases from V and 2 bases from J, with 7 bases between. The germline gives CDR1 SGDLS, CDR2 YYNGEE. CDR3 length: 14 residues. The CDR3 DNA is TGTGCCAGCAGCGTAGCCCAGGCCACAGATACGCAGTATTTT. This gives the protein CASSVAQATDTQYF.

In its sample, this clone was seen once. At the DNA level, this CDR3 is encoded by other sequences in the same sample as well. The chain has TRBV19 and TRBJ1-4; 9 bases align to TRBD1. Germline CDR1 reads LNHDA; CDR2 reads SQIVND (reference sequence). V trimming: 3 bases; J trimming: 7 bases; junction bases outside the gene matches: 3. The length of the CDR3 is 14 residues. The CDR3 loop is CASSMGQGGEKLFF. CDR3 nucleotides: TGTGCCAGTAGTATGGGACAGGGAGGTGAAAAACTGTTTTTT.

The V and J genes are TRBV7-3 and TRBJ2-1, with D possibly TRBD2 on 6 matching bases. The CDR3 is 16 amino acids. The germline CDR1 and CDR2 sequences are SGHTA and FQGTGA. Trimming took 5 bases from V and 0 from J, leaving 14 bases between them. The CDR3 bases are TGTGCCAGCAGCCCTGCGGGGCCGAGCTCCTACAATGAGCAGTTCTTC. Amino acid sequence: CASSPAGPSSYNEQFF.

The V gene is TRBV14, the J gene TRBJ2-3; possible D gene TRBD2, 5 bases. CDR3 length: 13 residues. Deletions cut 5 bases from V and 4 bases from J, with 10 bases between. CDR1 is SGHDN, CDR2 FVKESK, per germline. CDR3 region: CASSKRAPDTQYF. CDR3 DNA sequence: TGTGCCAGCAGCAAGAGGGCCCCAGATACGCAGTATTTT.

The rearrangement joins TRBV10-3 to TRBJ2-3, with TRBD1 matching over 11 bases. This CDR3 is built from 16 residues. Germline V lookup: CDR1 ENHRY, CDR2 SYGVKD. Trimming cost V 6 bases and J 4 bases; bases outside gene matches: 9. The CDR3 sequence: CAIREGDRGSSDTQYF. In nucleotides, the CDR3 is TGTGCCATCAGGGAGGGGGACAGGGGGTCGTCAGATACGCAGTATTTT.

The V gene is TRBV7-8, the J gene TRBJ2-1; D unclear. V was shortened by 5 bases and J by 7 bases, with 9 bases between the two germline ends. The CDR3 covers 12 residues. Germline V gives CDR1 SGHVS, CDR2 FQNEAQ. In DNA, the CDR3 is TGTGCCAGCAGCAAACGAGAGAATGAGCAGTTCTTC. This codes for CASSKRENEQFF. The full variable domain, its missing parts supplied by reference TRBV7-8 and TRBJ2-1, is GAGVSQSPRYKVAKRGQDVALRCDPISGHVSLFWYQQALGQGPEFLTYFQNEAQLDKSGLPSDRFFAERPEGSVSTLKIQRTQQEDSAVYLCASSKRENEQFFGPGTRLTVL.

The J gene is TRBJ2-2, the V gene TRBV6-5, with D tentatively TRBD2 (5 bases). Germline CDR1 is MNHEY and CDR2 is SVGAGI. The CDR3 is made up of 15 amino acids. Trimming removed 5 bases at V and 3 bases at J, with 13 bases between. The DNA of the CDR3 is TGTGCCAGCAGTCTACGGGGTTCTGACACCGGGGAGCTGTTTTTT. Its protein is CASSLRGSDTGELFF.

This chain connects TRBV6-5 to TRBJ1-2; D is perhaps TRBD1 (5 bases). Germline V CDR1 and CDR2: MNHEY, SVGAGI. The CDR3 contains 15 residues. The CDR3 DNA is TGTCAAAGCGGGGCAGGGTGGTCCACCAACTATGGCTACACCTTC. Encoded protein: CQSGAGWSTNYGYTF.

This chain uses TRBV19 with TRBJ1-2; no firm D call. Trimming removed 6 bases at V and 0 bases at J, with 17 bases between. Germline V gives CDR1 LNHDA, CDR2 SQIVND (reference sequence). The CDR3 is made up of 16 amino acids. This CDR3 is CASRSVRVSSNYGYTF. The CDR3 DNA reads TGTGCCAGTAGGTCGGTTCGGGTCAGCTCTAACTATGGCTACACCTTC.

This clone was seen a few times. The chain is built from TRBV3-1 (or the pseudogene TRBV3-2) and TRBJ1-1; possible D gene TRBD1, 6 bases. The CDR3 loop spans 14 amino acids. Trimming removed 2 bases from V and 0 bases from J, with 7 bases in between. From germline, CDR1 is LGHDT and CDR2 YNNKEL (reference sequence). The CDR3 protein is CASSQQGMNTEAFF. Written as DNA, the CDR3 is TGTGCCAGCAGCCAACAGGGGATGAACACTGAAGCTTTCTTT.

The rearrangement joins TRBV19 to TRBJ1-2; D not certain. The CDR3 sequence is 15 residues long. CDR1 and CDR2 (germline): LNHDA, SQIVND (reference sequence). Trimming left V 5 bases short and J 4 bases short, with 17 bases between. The CDR3 bases are TGTGCCAGTAGTCTCCAATGGTCGGGAGGCTATGGCTACACCTTC. Its translation is CASSLQWSGGYGYTF.

V gene TRBV2 combines with J gene TRBJ1-2; 9 bases are shared with TRBD1. The V gene end was trimmed by 5 bases and the J gene end by 4 bases; junction bases not matched to a gene: 8. This CDR3 region has 15 residues. In germline, CDR1 is SNHLY, CDR2 FYNNEI. CDR3 bases: TGTGCCAGCAGTAGAGGACAGGGGATCAGCTATGGCTACACCTTC. Its translation: CASSRGQGISYGYTF.

J is TRBJ2-7 and V is TRBV27; no reliable D call. Germline lookup yields CDR1 MNHEY and CDR2 SMNVEV (reference sequence). The CDR3 covers 15 residues. V lost 3 bases to trimming and J lost 2 bases, with 14 bases between them. CDR3 region: CASSLSSPDTYEQYF. Here the CDR3 DNA reads TGTGCCAGCAGTTTGAGCTCACCTGACACCTACGAGCAGTACTTC.

The chain uses TRBV5-1 and TRBJ2-3; TRBD1 might be the D (6 bases). V lost 4 bases, J lost 2 bases, and 17 bases lay in between. This CDR3 has 16 amino acids. The germline gives CDR1 SGHRS, CDR2 YFSETQ. The CDR3 sequence is CASSDRQVLYTDTQYF. The DNA for the CDR3 is TGCGCCAGCAGCGACCGACAGGTACTCTACACAGATACGCAGTATTTT. Supplemented by reference TRBV5-1 and TRBJ2-3, the full variable domain reads KAGVTQTPRYLIKTRGQQVTLSCSPISGHRSVSWYQQTPGQGLQFLFEYFSETQRNKGNFPGRFSGRQFSNSRSEMNVSTLELGDSALYLCASSDRQVLYTDTQYFGPGTRLTVL.

The chain has TRBV18 and TRBJ1-1; TRBD1 aligns across 7 bases. The CDR3 consists of 14 residues. Germline values: CDR1 KGHSH, CDR2 LQKENI. V lost 6 bases, J lost 2 bases, and 6 bases stayed unmatched. The CDR3 sequence: CASSRQGTNTEAFF. CDR3 DNA sequence: TGTGCCAGCTCCCGACAGGGTACTAACACTGAAGCTTTCTTT.

V usage is TRBV7-8 and J usage is TRBJ1-5; maybe TRBD1 (5 bases). There are 15 residues in the CDR3. Deletions cut 5 bases from V and 5 bases from J, with 16 bases between. CDR1 is SGHVS, CDR2 FQNEAQ, per germline. The CDR3 protein is CASSPRGGWDQPQHF. In DNA form, the CDR3 reads TGTGCCAGCAGCCCTCGGGGGGGATGGGATCAGCCCCAGCATTTT.

The CDR3 region has the DNA TGTGCCAGCAGCGTAGATACAGGGTGGTTTGCGACCCAGTACTTC. Encoded protein: CASSVDTGWFATQYF. The chain has TRBV9 and TRBJ2-5; the D gene is possibly TRBD1 (6 bases). CDR3 length: 15 amino acids. Germline CDR1 SGDLS, CDR2 YYNGEE. V dropped 0 bases and J dropped 7 bases, with 16 bases sitting between them.